This T cell receptor (beta chain) came from a study of CD8+ T cells in alopecia areata. The CDR3 is 15 amino acids. V dropped 4 bases and J dropped 3 bases, with 15 bases sitting between them. Germline CDR1 reads MGHRA; CDR2 reads YSYEKL. Regarding treatment: oral pan-JAK inhibitor, 5-10 mg twice daily. Collected material from alopecia areata patients comprised lesional scalp punch biopsies and peripheral blood. This clone appeared a few times. Its antigen is unknown. Study-wide results and caveats: Among the top 100, expanded CD8+ clones, as well as scalp clonality, were significantly decreased by tofacitinib. The study found higher clonality in lesional than normal scalp, especially in alopecia totalis/universalis.

Extracted RNA was reverse transcribed, and the resulting cDNA served as sequencing template. TCRdb's table, derived via immunoSEQ multiplex PCR, lists solely in-frame clones and lacks some. Here the sample spans 200,000 to 250,000 clones, approximately 45% being singletons. Specimen: CD4+ T cells sorted from blood, collected at roughly week 38, from a patient treated with tofacitinib. The TCR sequence derives from a human donor with alopecia areata. The V call is TRBV4-1, the J call TRBJ1-1; maybe TRBD1 (5 bases). In nucleotides, the CDR3 is TGCGCCAGCAGCCCACGCTCCGGAGGGGACACTGAAGCTTTCTTT. As protein: CASSPRSGGDTEAFF.